This TCR beta chain was sequenced for a study of T cell responses to AZD1222 COVID-19 vaccine. Produced via immunoSEQ multiplex PCR; TCRdb's table is partial and in-frame only. This sample has 180,000 or so clones; approximately 91% occur once, and the top ten carry 1.5% to 2%. The study, taken as a whole, reports: Variant regions that are unmutated are reportedly the target of nearly half of spike-specific TCRs.

J gave up 7 bases and V 6 bases, and 2 bases lay outside the gene matches. The germline V gene has CDR1 MNHEY and CDR2 SVGAGI. This CDR3 has 12 amino acids. This clone was found once. Its antigen is as yet unknown. This chain links TRBV6-5 with TRBJ2-3; TRBD2 agrees at 9 bases. The source material was peripheral blood, sampled 28 days after the second AZD1222 dose. The TCR originated in an adult who received the AZD1222 COVID-19 vaccine. The CDR3 bases are TGTGCCAGCAGGACTAGCGGCAATACGCAGTATTTT. Protein product: CASRTSGNTQYF.